Presented here are 14 T cell receptor beta chains from one specimen sequenced in a study of cytomegalovirus exposure and HLA in healthy donors. Use of 60 Vbeta and 13 Jbeta primers characterized the PCR. The repertoire was sequenced with immunoSEQ multiplex PCR; TCRdb's copy has only in-frame clones and lacks some. This table has about 280,000 clones, about 90% appearing once. The sequenced sample was PBMCs. The receptor source for this set is a woman younger than 35 in good health and CMV-seronegative.

This sequence joins TRBV6-1 and TRBJ2-3, with a possible D match to TRBD1 (5 bases). Germline CDR1 and CDR2: MNHNS and SASEGT. This CDR3 comprises 13 residues. V was shortened by 7 bases and J by 2 bases, with 10 bases between the two germline ends. CDR3 sequence: CASTQALTDTQYF. For the CDR3, the DNA is TGTGCCAGCACACAGGCCCTCACAGATACGCAGTATTTT.

This rearrangement joins TRBV10-2 to TRBJ2-7; the D gene is possibly TRBD2 (6 bases). In germline, CDR1 is WSHSY, CDR2 SAAADI. Deletions cut 0 bases from V and 6 bases from J, with 9 bases between. The CDR3 length is 13 residues. The CDR3 sequence is CASSESKGGEQYF. The CDR3 coding sequence is TGCGCCAGCAGTGAGTCAAAGGGAGGCGAGCAGTACTTC.

This chain links TRBV19 with TRBJ1-2; D may be TRBD1 (5 bases). The CDR3 sequence is 15 residues long. Germline assignment: CDR1 LNHDA and CDR2 SQIVND (reference sequence). The V and J ends lost 3 bases and 8 bases respectively, with 19 bases between them. This CDR3 is CASSMDLGGVGGYTF. For the CDR3, the DNA is TGTGCCAGTAGTATGGACCTCGGGGGAGTCGGCGGCTACACCTTC.

The rearrangement uses TRBV5-5 and TRBJ2-7; TRBD2 agrees at 8 bases. The V gene's germline CDR1 is SGHKS and CDR2 YYEKEE (reference sequence). The ends lost 4 bases at V and 7 bases at J; junction bases unmatched: 7. The CDR3 consists of 13 residues. The CDR3 spells CASSGGTRGEQYF. In DNA, the CDR3 is TGTGCCAGCAGCGGGGGGACTAGGGGGGAGCAGTACTTC.

The chain carries TRBV6-5 and TRBJ1-1; D is ambiguous. Germline V lookup: CDR1 MNHEY, CDR2 SVGAGI. This CDR3 region has 14 residues. V dropped 2 bases and J dropped 3 bases, with 10 bases sitting between them. The CDR3 DNA follows: TGTGCCAGCAGTTACGGCGGGGTTGACACTGAAGCTTTCTTT. Its translation is CASSYGGVDTEAFF.

The rearrangement uses TRBV28 and TRBJ2-3, with D perhaps TRBD2 (5 bases). Trimming shortened V by 1 base and J by 1 base, and 6 bases separated the two germline ends. The CDR3 length is 14 residues. The germline CDR1 and CDR2 sequences are MDHEN and SYDVKM. The CDR3 sequence is CASSLLRGTDTQYF. CDR3 in DNA: TGTGCCAGCAGTTTATTGCGGGGCACAGATACGCAGTATTTT.

This clone is a singleton in its sample. The chain is built from TRBV7-2 and TRBJ2-1; the D gene is possibly TRBD2 (6 bases). The CDR3 has 14 amino acids. Germline CDR1 and CDR2: SGHTA and FQGNSA. Trimming took off 5 bases at V and 6 bases at J, with 14 bases between the two ends. CDR3 protein: CASSESLAFNEQFF. The CDR3 DNA is TGTGCCAGCAGCGAAAGCCTAGCGTTCAATGAGCAGTTCTTC.

The chain is built from TRBV5-4 and TRBJ2-5; D is perhaps TRBD1 (6 bases). Trimming took 4 bases from V and 4 from J, leaving 17 bases between them. Germline V gene sequence: CDR1 SGHNT, CDR2 YYREEE (reference sequence). This CDR3 is built from 15 residues. CDR3 coding DNA: TGTGCCAGCAGCACTCCAACAGGGTGGCGAGAGACCCAGTACTTC. Its protein is CASSTPTGWRETQYF.

With respect to this clone: The sample has other DNA sequences that encode this CDR3 too. The CDR3 DNA reads as TGTGCCAGCAGTGAAGGAGGATACGAGCAGTACTTC. Translated: CASSEGGYEQYF. This rearrangement joins TRBV6-1 to TRBJ2-7; D ambiguous. Germline lookup yields CDR1 MNHNS and CDR2 SASEGT. Trimming removed 1 base at V and 4 bases at J, with 5 bases between. The CDR3 is 12 residues long.

V is TRBV5-6 and J is TRBJ1-5; D unclear. Trimming shortened V by 0 bases and J by 3 bases, and 10 bases separated the two germline ends. Germline V gene lookup returns CDR1 SGHDT and CDR2 YYEEEE. This CDR3 contains 15 residues. CDR3 nucleotides: TGTGCCAGCAGCTTGGGAATTACTAACAATCAGCCCCAGCATTTT. Its protein product is CASSLGITNNQPQHF.

V is TRBV19 and J is TRBJ2-2; 7 bases fit TRBD1. Germline CDR1 reads LNHDA; CDR2 reads SQIVND (reference sequence). V was pared by 7 bases and J by 7 bases, with 15 bases of the junction left unmatched. CDR3 length: 16 residues. CDR3: CASTGRARGYGGELFF. The CDR3, as DNA: TGTGCCAGTACCGGAAGGGCCAGGGGGTACGGCGGGGAGCTGTTTTTT.

This clone was seen only once. The V gene is TRBV7-3, the J gene TRBJ2-6, with D perhaps matching TRBD2 (6 bases). Germline V gene lookup returns CDR1 SGHTA and CDR2 FQGTGA. V was clipped by 2 bases and J by 2 bases, with 7 bases between them. CDR3 size: 15 residues. Here the CDR3 reads CASSLAGPGANVLTF. The CDR3 DNA reads as TGTGCCAGCAGCTTAGCGGGGCCTGGGGCCAACGTCCTGACTTTC.

This chain uses TRBV29-1 with TRBJ2-5, with a possible D match to TRBD1 (5 bases). The J call is doubtful: the DNA matches TRBJ2-7 better. There are 14 residues in the CDR3. CDR1 is SQVTM, CDR2 ANQGSEA, per germline. CDR3 nucleotide sequence: TGCAGCGTTCCAGGGCTGAAGAAACCCTACGAGCAGTACTTC. Its protein is CSVPGLKKPYEQYF.

The chain links TRBV5-1 to TRBJ1-1, with TRBD1 matching over 7 bases. This CDR3 has 14 amino acids. The V and J ends lost 4 bases and 6 bases, in that order; junction bases with no gene match: 9. CDR1 and CDR2 (germline): SGHRS, YFSETQ. CDR3 in amino acids: CASSIRQGRAEAFF. Written as DNA, the CDR3 is TGCGCCAGCAGCATCCGACAGGGTAGGGCTGAAGCTTTCTTT.